The rows below give T cell receptor beta chains drawn from one sample of a study of shared clonotypes between healthy human individuals. Sequenced by immunoSEQ multiplex PCR; TCRdb stores in-frame clones only, minus some. The table has 1,500,000 or so clones, roughly 96% seen once. Sequenced: naive CD4+ T cells sorted from blood. The receptors come from a man aged 25 to 45 in good health. Each CDR3 is given with its conserved first and last residue. The D gene is left open where the match is weak. Clone size is not always given. Where it is, it says once, few, many or a class for expanded clones.

TRBJ2-2	-	TRBV7-8	-	TGTGCCAGCAGCATCACCTCAGGGACTGGGGAGCTGTTTTTT	CASSITSGTGELFF
TRBJ1-2	TRBD1	TRBV28	-	TGTGCCAGCAGCTTACAGGGGTGGGGGATCGACTATGGCTACACCTTC	CASSLQGWGIDYGYTF
TRBJ2-1	-	TRBV5-1	-	TGCGCCAGCAGCTTGGTTATGTCGGAGCAGTTCTTC	CASSLVMSEQFF
TRBJ1-2	-	TRBV7-9	-	TGTGCCAGCAGCTTGTTAGGAACCCCCTACTATGGCTACACCTTC	CASSLLGTPYYGYTF
TRBJ2-7	TRBD1	TRBV7-9	once	TGTGCCAGCAGCTTATTCCGACAGGGCTATTACGAGCAGTACTTC	CASSLFRQGYYEQYF
TRBJ2-6	TRBD1	TRBV25-1	-	TGTGCCAGCAGGAAGACAGGGGGCTCTGGGGCCAACGTCCTGACTTTC	CASRKTGGSGANVLTF
TRBJ2-1	-	TRBV11-2	-	TGTGCCAGCAGCACGCAACCAGCGGGCTCCTACAATGAGCAGTTCTTC	CASSTQPAGSYNEQFF
TRBJ2-3	-	TRBV27	-	TGTGCCAGCAGTTTATCCGGGGGGCGAGTCACAGATACGCAGTATTTT	CASSLSGGRVTDTQYF
TRBJ2-2	-	TRBV28	-	TGTGCCAGCAGTTCGCACGGGGCGGGAACCGGGGAGCTGTTTTTT	CASSSHGAGTGELFF
TRBJ2-3	-	TRBV11-2	-	TGTGCCAGCAGCCCCCGGGCGGGGTCGTACACAGATACGCAGTATTTT	CASSPRAGSYTDTQYF
TRBJ2-4	-	TRBV2	-	TGTGCCAGCAGTGGGGGGGCAGGGCTAGCCAAAAACATTCAGTACTTC	CASSGGAGLAKNIQYF
TRBJ1-4	-	TRBV9	-	TGTGCCAGCAGCGTAGGCAGGGGAGATGAAAAACTGTTTTTT	CASSVGRGDEKLFF
TRBJ1-1	-	TRBV7-9	-	TGTGCCAGCAGCTTAGGGAGCGGGATCACTGAAGCTTTCTTT	CASSLGSGITEAFF
TRBJ1-1	-	TRBV6-1	once	TGTGCCAGCATCGACAGACAGGCAACTGAAGCTTTCTTT	CASIDRQATEAFF
TRBJ2-1	TRBD1	TRBV18	-	TGTGCCAGCTCACCGGACAGGACATACAATGAGCAGTTCTTC	CASSPDRTYNEQFF
TRBJ1-2	-	TRBV29-1	-	TGCAGCGTTGACGGGCAGGAGCCAAGTAACTATGGCTACACCTTC	CSVDGQEPSNYGYTF
TRBJ2-5	TRBD1	TRBV25-1	-	TGTGCCAGCAGGGGGACAGGGGGTTCAGAGACCCAGTACTTC	CASRGTGGSETQYF
TRBJ2-5	-	TRBV5-1	-	TGCGCCAGCAGCTATGGTCCACAGGGTGAGGAGACCCAGTACTTC	CASSYGPQGEETQYF
TRBJ1-1	-	TRBV28	once	TGTGCCAGCACCCTGTCCCCGGGCCCGACTGAAGCTTTCTTT	CASTLSPGPTEAFF
TRBJ2-3	-	TRBV5-1	once	TGCGCCAGCAGCTTGGGGGAGACGTACACAGATACGCAGTATTTT	CASSLGETYTDTQYF
TRBJ2-1	-	TRBV14	-	TGTGCCAGCAGCCAACCTTTTGCGGTTGGTGAGCAGTTCTTC	CASSQPFAVGEQFF
TRBJ2-3	TRBD2	TRBV19	-	TGTGCCAGTACTGCGGGAGTGGTAGATACGCAGTATTTT	CASTAGVVDTQYF